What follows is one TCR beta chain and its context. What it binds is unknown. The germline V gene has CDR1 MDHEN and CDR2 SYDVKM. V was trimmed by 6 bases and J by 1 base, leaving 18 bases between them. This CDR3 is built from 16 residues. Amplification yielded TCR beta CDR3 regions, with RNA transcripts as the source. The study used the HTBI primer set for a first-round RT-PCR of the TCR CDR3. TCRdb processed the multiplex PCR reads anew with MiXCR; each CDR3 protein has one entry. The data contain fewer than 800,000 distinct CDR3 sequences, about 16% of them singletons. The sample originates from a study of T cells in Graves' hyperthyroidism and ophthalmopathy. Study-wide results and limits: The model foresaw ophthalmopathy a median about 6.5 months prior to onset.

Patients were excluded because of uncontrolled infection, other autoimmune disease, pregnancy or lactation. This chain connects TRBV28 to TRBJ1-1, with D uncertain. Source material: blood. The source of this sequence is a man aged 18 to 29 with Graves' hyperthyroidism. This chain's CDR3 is CASSPGRSQTNTEAFF. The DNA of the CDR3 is TGTGCCAGCAGCCCTGGGAGGTCTCAGACGAACACTGAAGCTTTCTTT.